This TCR beta chain was sequenced during a study of response to subunit inactivated influenza vaccine listed by TCRdb under 2018. Concerning the study at large: The study used deep quantitative T cell receptor repertoire profiling to track responses to a trivalent subunit inactivated influenza vaccine.

The cysteine opens and the phenylalanine closes a CDR3 of 13 amino acids. The sequence is cut down to CDR3 DNA, 39 bases in frame from base 1. Library method: RT-PCR. Sequenced using an Illumina HiSeq 2500. TCRdb reprocessing: public reads trimmed at Q25 with fastp, clones called with MiXCR, in-frame beta chains kept. When rows share a CDR3 protein, they turn into one entry using the most common DNA and genes. Counted in this sample were about 620,000 distinct CDR3 sequences; 12% of them appeared once. The top ten constitute 10% to 13% of the sample. Results and caveats for the whole study, not just this receptor: It was suggested by the authors that each seasonal influenza vaccination may recruit only a limited number of new T cells.

Notes on this clonotype: What antigen it recognizes has not been identified. Per-base qualities were not stored, and no clone one base away is much larger.

This sequence was found in a middle-aged man who received an inactivated influenza vaccine. Donor details come from another sample of the same person, matched by shared clones. The source was PBMCs from blood, collected on the day of vaccination. This receptor chain uses TRBV21-1 and TRBJ2-1; the D segment call TRBD1 is taken from the table without a DNA check. TRBV21-1 is given as a pseudogene. The nucleotide sequence reads TGTGCCAGCAGCTACCGTCAGGGGCATGACCAGTTCTTC. This yields the protein CASSYRQGHDQFF.